A single sample gave rise to the 27 T cell receptor beta chains below, sequenced in a study of blood T cell repertoires in COVID-19. The repertoire was sequenced with immunoSEQ multiplex PCR; TCRdb's copy has only in-frame clones and lacks some. The sample consists of around 55,000 clones, 90% of them appearing once. The sample comprised peripheral blood. These receptors all stem from a man aged 60-69 years with acute or convalescent COVID-19.

The V call is TRBV9, the J call TRBJ2-3, with TRBD2 identical over 10 bases. The CDR3 totals 22 residues. V lost 0 bases, J lost 0 bases, and 19 bases stayed unmatched. In germline, CDR1 is SGDLS, CDR2 YYNGEE. The CDR3 DNA follows: TGTGCCAGCAGCGTAGGGGCGGTCTATCGGGGAGCGGGAGGGGTTAGCACAGATACGCAGTATTTT. It codes for CASSVGAVYRGAGGVSTDTQYF.

V is TRBV4-3 and J is TRBJ1-2, with a weak D call TRBD1 (5 bases). Germline CDR1 is LGHNA and CDR2 is YSLEER. Trimming took 0 bases from V and 8 from J, leaving 13 bases between them. This CDR3 contains 14 residues. CDR3 sequence: CASSQDVRGLGYTF. CDR3 bases: TGCGCCAGCAGCCAAGATGTTCGGGGGTTAGGCTACACCTTC.

This chain links TRBV28 with TRBJ2-6, with 7 bases aligning to TRBD1. The V gene's germline CDR1 is MDHEN and CDR2 SYDVKM. V gave up 7 bases and J gave up 2 bases; unmatched junction bases: 8. The CDR3 runs 16 residues. As DNA, the CDR3 is TGTGCCAGCAACCTACCCAGGGGGACTGGGGCCAACGTCCTGACTTTC. Amino acids: CASNLPRGTGANVLTF.

The J gene is TRBJ1-6, the V gene TRBV7-9; 8 bases fit TRBD1. The CDR3 consists of 16 residues. V dropped 4 bases and J dropped 9; count of bases not matched to a gene: 11. The V gene's germline CDR1 is SEHNR and CDR2 FQNEAQ (reference sequence). CDR3 in DNA: TGTGCCAGCAGCTATACCAGGGGGCCGTTGGGTTCACCCCTCCACTTT. It specifies CASSYTRGPLGSPLHF.

This chain links TRBV7-2 with TRBJ2-1; 9 bases agree with TRBD2. The CDR3 consists of 19 residues. The J segment lost 7 bases and the V segment lost 3 bases, leaving 19 bases of the junction unmatched. Germline V gene lookup returns CDR1 SGHTA and CDR2 FQGNSA. Here the CDR3 DNA reads TGTGCCAGCAGCTTCCAATACGCAGGGGTAGCGGGAGCTGCGAATGAGCAGTTCTTC. Amino acid sequence: CASSFQYAGVAGAANEQFF.

This rearrangement joins TRBV18 to TRBJ1-6, with 7 bases matching TRBD1. The CDR3 is 16 residues long. Per germline, CDR1 KGHSH and CDR2 LQKENI. Unmatched junction bases numbered 15, after V lost 3 bases and J lost 13 bases. The CDR3 spells CASSPGQETIHSPLHF. CDR3 DNA sequence: TGTGCCAGCTCACCCGGACAGGAAACAATTCATAGCCCCCTCCACTTT.

This CDR3 is CASSFGGRDTQYF. The CDR3 DNA is TGTGCCAGCAGCTTTGGCGGGAGGGATACGCAGTATTTT. This chain joins TRBV7-3 and TRBJ2-3; 8 nucleotides match TRBD2. V lost 3 bases and J lost 6; bases outside the gene matches: 2. The CDR3 has 13 residues. Germline V lookup: CDR1 SGHTA, CDR2 FQGTGA.

Concerning this clone: The junction does not match germline at one end; this may be a read error. This chain links TRBV7-7 with TRBJ2-5; possibly TRBD1 for D (7 bases). Germline V gives CDR1 SSHAT, CDR2 FNYEAQ (reference sequence). The CDR3 has 13 amino acids. For the CDR3, the DNA is TGTGCTAGCAGCCCCCAGGGGGGAGAGACCCAGTACTTC. Translated: CASSPQGGETQYF.

The J gene is TRBJ2-1, the V gene TRBV27; the D gene is possibly TRBD1 (6 bases). The CDR3 covers 16 residues. Trimming removed 6 bases at V and 5 bases at J, with 20 bases between. The germline V gene encodes CDR1 MNHEY and CDR2 SMNVEV (reference sequence). CDR3 sequence reads: CASSRGDMVVDNEQFF. DNA for the CDR3: TGTGCCAGCAGCCGAGGGGACATGGTCGTAGACAATGAGCAGTTCTTC.

This sequence joins TRBV29-1 and TRBJ2-1; D may be TRBD2 (5 bases). Deletions cut 2 bases from V and 9 bases from J, with 8 bases between. This CDR3 comprises 11 residues. In germline, CDR1 is SQVTM, CDR2 ANQGSEA. The CDR3 bases are TGCAGCGTTGAAAGTAGCGCTGAGCAGTTCTTC. Protein: CSVESSAEQFF.

The chain uses TRBV18 and TRBJ2-3, with D possibly TRBD1 on 6 matching bases. Germline V gene lookup returns CDR1 KGHSH and CDR2 LQKENI. V lost 3 bases, J lost 3 bases, and 13 bases lay in between. The CDR3 has 15 residues. The CDR3 nucleotides are TGTGCCAGCTCACCGGGGGCTACGGTTACAGATACGCAGTATTTT. It codes for CASSPGATVTDTQYF.

The chain has TRBV14 and TRBJ2-1; no firm D call. Per the germline V gene, CDR1 is SGHDN and CDR2 is FVKESK. V was cut by 0 bases and J by 9 bases, with 9 bases left in between. This CDR3 has 13 amino acids. The DNA for the CDR3 is TGTGCCAGCAGCCAAGACGGAGTCGGTGAGCAGTTCTTC. Encoded protein: CASSQDGVGEQFF.

The chain carries TRBV3-1 (or the pseudogene TRBV3-2) and TRBJ2-7; possible D gene TRBD1, 5 bases. There are 13 residues in the CDR3. V lost 0 bases and J 5 bases, leaving 8 bases between the germline ends. Per the germline V gene, CDR1 is LGHDT and CDR2 is YNNKEL (reference sequence). This CDR3 reads CASSQEWGNEQYF. CDR3 bases: TGTGCCAGCAGCCAAGAATGGGGCAACGAGCAGTACTTC.

The chain has TRBV7-8 and TRBJ2-7, with D tentatively TRBD2 (6 bases). V lost 5 bases, J lost 3 bases, and 17 bases lay in between. This CDR3 has 15 amino acids. Germline lookup yields CDR1 SGHVS and CDR2 FQNEAQ. For the CDR3, the DNA is TGTGCCAGCAGCCGGGGACTTCAGACTGACTACGAGCAGTACTTC. Its protein product is CASSRGLQTDYEQYF.

The rearrangement links TRBV19 to TRBJ1-5; a weak D match, TRBD1 (5 bases). The germline V gene encodes CDR1 LNHDA and CDR2 SQIVND (reference sequence). V lost 7 bases and J lost 2, with 15 bases in between. The CDR3 covers 15 residues. The CDR3 coding sequence is TGTGCCAGTATGGTATGGAAAGGGGGCAATCAGCCCCAGCATTTT. It yields the protein CASMVWKGGNQPQHF.

The chain combines TRBV5-1 with TRBJ2-5; TRBD2 might be the D (6 bases). The germline gives CDR1 SGHRS, CDR2 YFSETQ. The V end was cut by 2 bases, the J end by 5 bases, with 13 bases between. This CDR3 is 14 amino acids long. CDR3 DNA: TGCGCCAGCAGCTTTATCGGGAGTGGGGAGACCCAGTACTTC. Protein product: CASSFIGSGETQYF.

This clone was observed once. The J gene is TRBJ2-3, the V gene TRBV15; 10 nucleotides match TRBD2. Germline CDR1 LNHNV, CDR2 YYDKDF (reference sequence). The CDR3 totals 16 residues. Losses at the gene ends were 0 bases for V and 0 bases for J; bases not matched to a gene: 0. CDR3 in amino acids: CATSRELAGSTDTQYF. CDR3 nucleotide sequence: TGTGCCACCAGCAGAGAACTAGCGGGGAGCACAGATACGCAGTATTTT.

The J gene is TRBJ1-5, the V gene TRBV6-1, with 8 bases matching TRBD1. The germline CDR1 and CDR2 sequences are MNHNS and SASEGT. The V segment lost 2 bases and the J segment 3 bases; nucleotides outside the gene matches: 3. The CDR3 is 15 residues long. CDR3: CASSENRGANQPQHF. As DNA, the CDR3 is TGTGCCAGCAGTGAAAACAGGGGGGCCAATCAGCCCCAGCATTTT.

The chain is built from TRBV19 and TRBJ1-2; weak D call: TRBD1 (5 bases). There are 19 residues in the CDR3. V was cut by 5 bases and J by 1 base, with 26 bases left in between. CDR1 and CDR2 from the germline V gene are LNHDA and SQIVND (reference sequence). In nucleotides, the CDR3 is TGTGCCAGTAGTCTCTTCCGCCCCTCGACAGTGAATAATAACTATGGCTACACCTTC. Residues: CASSLFRPSTVNNNYGYTF.

This clone is a singleton in its sample. The chain employs TRBV11-3 and TRBJ1-6; no reliable D call. CDR1 and CDR2 (germline): SGHNT, YENEEA. V gave up 5 bases and J gave up 7 bases, with 12 bases separating them. The CDR3 has 14 residues. The CDR3 protein is CASSPGPGNSPLHF. In nucleotides, the CDR3 is TGTGCCAGCAGCCCCGGGCCGGGGAATTCACCCCTCCACTTT.

This clone has just one count. V is TRBV10-3 and J is TRBJ2-1, with D maybe TRBD2 (6 bases). Trimming removed 2 bases from V and 6 bases from J, with 14 bases in between. CDR1 and CDR2 (germline): ENHRY, SYGVKD. The CDR3 runs 15 residues. The CDR3 bases are TGTGCCATCAGTGAGGAGGGTACGCGGGGCAATGAGCAGTTCTTC. This codes for CAISEEGTRGNEQFF.

This clone was found a few times. The rearrangement joins TRBV6-4 to TRBJ1-2, with D possibly TRBD1 on 5 matching bases. The CDR3 covers 12 residues. Germline V CDR1 and CDR2: MRHNA, SNTAGT. The ends were cut back, 2 bases at V and 8 bases at J, with 9 bases in the middle. CDR3 region: CASSDSRGGYTF. The CDR3 bases are TGTGCCAGCAGTGACAGCCGGGGGGGCTACACCTTC.

The gene calls are TRBV2 and TRBJ1-1; D is perhaps TRBD1 (6 bases). Germline V lookup: CDR1 SNHLY, CDR2 FYNNEI. V was trimmed by 8 bases and J by 5 bases, leaving 15 bases between them. This CDR3 is 13 amino acids long. Written as DNA, the CDR3 is TGTGCCAGCTGCAACAGGGCTGGGACTGAAGCTTTCTTT. It yields the protein CASCNRAGTEAFF.

Only one count was recorded for this clone. CDR3 in amino acids: CASSLAGGKNEQFF. The CDR3 bases are TGTGCCAGCAGTCTAGCGGGAGGGAAGAATGAGCAGTTCTTC. This rearrangement joins TRBV6-5 to TRBJ2-1, with 12 bases matching TRBD2. Germline V gives CDR1 MNHEY, CDR2 SVGAGI. This CDR3 has 14 residues. The V gene end was trimmed by 5 bases and the J gene end by 7 bases; junction bases not matched to a gene: 3.

V is TRBV24-1 and J is TRBJ1-1, with 8 positions matching TRBD1. Germline V gene lookup returns CDR1 KGHDR and CDR2 SFDVKD. This CDR3 is 15 amino acids long. J lost 1 base, V lost 4 bases, and 4 bases had no gene match. The CDR3 region is CATSDPGTGNTEAFF. Here the CDR3 DNA reads TGTGCCACCAGTGACCCCGGGACAGGGAACACTGAAGCTTTCTTT.

The chain links TRBV11-3 to TRBJ2-4; 10 bases agree with TRBD1. Trimming took 0 bases from V and 0 from J; bases not matched to a gene: 11. The germline V gene has CDR1 SGHNT and CDR2 YENEEA. This CDR3 is 20 amino acids long. DNA for the CDR3: TGTGCCAGCAGCTTAGAGGGGACAGGGGACGGAACCCTAGCCAAAAACATTCAGTACTTC. Translated: CASSLEGTGDGTLAKNIQYF.

The rearrangement joins TRBV29-1 to TRBJ1-2; no firm D call. Trimming left V 6 bases short and J 2 bases short, with 13 bases between. The CDR3 loop spans 13 amino acids. Per the germline V gene, CDR1 is SQVTM and CDR2 is ANQGSEA. The CDR3 DNA sequence: TGCAGCGTAAGGATGGACTTCAACTATGGCTACACCTTC. Amino acids: CSVRMDFNYGYTF. The full variable domain, rest sourced from reference TRBV29-1 and TRBJ1-2, is SAVISQKPSRDICQRGTSLTIQCQVDSQVTMMFWYRQQPGQSLTLIATANQGSEATYESGFVIDKFPISRPNLTFSTLTVSNMSPEDSSIYLCSVRMDFNYGYTFGSGTRLTVV.